What follows are 19 T cell receptor beta chains derived from one specimen sequenced in a study of blood T cells in healthy people across ages. The second PCR ran roughly 7 to 11 cycles with a sample-barcoded 5' primer and J-beta primers. MiXCR, run by TCRdb on the 5' RACE reads, gives a single entry per CDR3 protein. The sample has roughly 900,000 distinct CDR3 sequences, roughly 48% seen once. What was sequenced was blood. The receptors shown here come from a man aged 30 to 45 in good health.

A few counts support this clonotype. This rearrangement joins TRBV4-1 to TRBJ2-7, with 7 positions matching TRBD1. This CDR3 is 14 amino acids long. V gave up 4 bases and J gave up 5 bases; unmatched junction bases: 8. Germline V lookup: CDR1 MGHRA, CDR2 YSYEKL. CDR3 DNA sequence: TGCGCCAGCAGCCGCCTACGGGACAGTAACGAGCAGTACTTC. It translates to CASSRLRDSNEQYF.

V usage is TRBV20-1 and J usage is TRBJ2-5, with 7 nucleotides matching TRBD2. The J call is doubtful: the DNA matches TRBJ2-7 better. Germline V CDR1 and CDR2: DFQATT, SNEGSKA (reference sequence). The CDR3 extends over 13 amino acids. The CDR3 nucleotides read TGCAGTGCTAGAGCACAGCGGGACTACGAGCAGTACTTC. Translated, it gives CSARAQRDYEQYF.

The CDR3 region is CASRNQDRAYGYTF. The CDR3 region has the DNA TGTGCCAGCAGAAACCAAGACAGAGCCTATGGCTACACCTTC. This chain uses TRBV6-5 with TRBJ1-2; possibly TRBD1 for D (5 bases). V lost 6 bases to trimming and J lost 4 bases, with 15 bases between them. The CDR3 consists of 14 residues. CDR1 MNHEY and CDR2 SVGAGI come from the germline V gene.

The chain recombines TRBV6-6 with TRBJ2-2; D is possibly TRBD1 (6 bases). Looked up from germline, CDR1 is MNHNY and CDR2 is SVGAGI (reference sequence). This CDR3 is built from 15 residues. V was clipped by 5 bases and J by 2 bases, with 12 bases between them. This chain's CDR3 is CASSPLGGNTGELFF. CDR3 sequence (DNA): TGTGCCAGCAGTCCCCTAGGGGGTAACACCGGGGAGCTGTTTTTT.

This clonotype turned up a few times. This rearrangement joins TRBV9 to TRBJ2-1, with TRBD1 identical over 8 bases. CDR3 length: 18 residues. J was trimmed by 1 base and V by 1 base; bases with no gene match: 10. CDR1 is SGDLS and CDR2 is YYNGEE in the germline V gene. CDR3 in DNA: TGTGCCAGCAGCGTACAAGACAGGGGAGGAGAGTCCTACAATGAGCAGTTCTTC. It codes for CASSVQDRGGESYNEQFF.

The chain carries TRBV4-2 and TRBJ2-7, with 8 nucleotides matching TRBD1. The CDR3 is made up of 20 amino acids. V lost 0 bases, J lost 2 bases, and 18 bases stayed unmatched. Germline V gene lookup returns CDR1 LGHNA and CDR2 YNFKEQ. The CDR3 reads CASSQEKDREILGKPYEQYF. The CDR3 nucleotides are TGTGCCAGCAGCCAAGAGAAGGACAGGGAAATACTAGGGAAGCCCTACGAGCAGTACTTC.

The rearrangement links TRBV7-2 to TRBJ2-1; D may be TRBD2 (5 bases). The V end was cut by 1 base, the J end by 0 bases, with 10 bases between. The CDR3 is 16 residues long. Germline CDR1 and CDR2: SGHTA and FQGNSA. The CDR3 region has the DNA TGTGCCAGCAGCTTAGTTCCGGGAACCTCCTACAATGAGCAGTTCTTC. It codes for CASSLVPGTSYNEQFF.

This clonotype occurred once. CDR3 sequence (DNA): TGTGCCAGCAGTTACTCGGGCCTGGTCGGCGCAGATACGCAGTATTTT. The encoded protein is CASSYSGLVGADTQYF. The V call is TRBV6-5, the J call TRBJ2-3; D unclear. Germline V gives CDR1 MNHEY, CDR2 SVGAGI. This CDR3 spans 16 amino acids. The V end was cut by 0 bases, the J end by 4 bases, with 14 bases between.

A few counts support this clonotype. J is TRBJ2-7 and V is TRBV6-2 or TRBV6-3; D possibly corresponds to TRBD2 (5 bases). Trimming removed 7 bases from V and 0 bases from J, with 19 bases in between. Looked up from germline, CDR1 is MNHEY and CDR2 is SVGEGT. The CDR3 consists of 16 residues. The CDR3 here is CASKTEGRRVSYEQYF. CDR3 bases: TGTGCCAGCAAAACCGAGGGAAGACGAGTCTCCTACGAGCAGTACTTC.

The chain is built from TRBV7-2 and TRBJ2-3; D tentatively reads TRBD1 or TRBD2 (5 bases each). Trimming shortened V by 1 base and J by 2 bases, and 16 bases separated the two germline ends. The germline V gene has CDR1 SGHTA and CDR2 FQGNSA. The CDR3 totals 17 residues. CDR3 residues: CASSLGGTSVFTDTQYF. The CDR3 bases are TGTGCCAGCAGCTTAGGGGGCACTAGTGTCTTCACAGATACGCAGTATTTT.

A few counts support this clonotype. This chain links TRBV9 with TRBJ2-7; D gene ambiguous. V was cut by 2 bases and J by 1 base, with 7 bases left in between. Per germline, CDR1 SGDLS and CDR2 YYNGEE. The CDR3 has 13 amino acids. Here the CDR3 DNA reads TGTGCCAGCAGCGTTAGCCCATCCTACGAGCAGTACTTC. Its translation: CASSVSPSYEQYF.

The rearrangement joins TRBV12-3 or TRBV12-4 to TRBJ2-7; D is ambiguous. V gave up 0 bases and J gave up 6 bases, with 15 bases separating them. CDR3 length: 15 amino acids. This CDR3 is CASSLAPGSGGEQYF. The CDR3, as DNA: TGTGCCAGCAGTTTAGCTCCGGGCTCGGGCGGCGAGCAGTACTTC.

In its sample, this clonotype was seen a few times. This chain links TRBV20-1 with TRBJ1-2; D call uncertain. Germline-derived CDR1 and CDR2 are DFQATT and SNEGSKA (reference sequence). Between the trimmed V and J ends, which lost 0 bases and 8 bases, there was a span of 13 bases. There are 13 residues in the CDR3. CDR3 nucleotides: TGCAGTGCTAGAGATAATAGGGCAGGCGGCTACACCTTC. Translated: CSARDNRAGGYTF.

The chain joins TRBV20-1 to TRBJ2-1, with a weak D call TRBD2 (7 bases). The germline V gene has CDR1 DFQATT and CDR2 SNEGSKA (reference sequence). The CDR3 covers 14 residues. V was trimmed by 2 bases and J by 5 bases, leaving 13 bases between them. The CDR3 spells CSARRGGRDNEQFF. The CDR3 DNA sequence: TGCAGTGCTAGAAGGGGGGGCCGGGACAATGAGCAGTTCTTC.

This rearrangement joins TRBV12-3 or TRBV12-4 to TRBJ1-5, with D possibly matching TRBD1 (6 bases). V was cut by 5 bases and J by 13 bases, with 24 bases left in between. The CDR3 runs 15 residues. The CDR3: CASSPGHSFSRAQHF. The CDR3 region has the DNA TGTGCCAGCAGTCCGGGACATTCGTTTTCAAGGGCTCAGCATTTT.

The chain is built from TRBV27 and TRBJ2-7; D could derive from TRBD1 or TRBD2 (5 bases each). Germline assignment: CDR1 MNHEY and CDR2 SMNVEV (reference sequence). This CDR3 is built from 15 residues. V was trimmed by 5 bases and J by 2 bases, leaving 16 bases between them. CDR3 in amino acids: CASSLSWGPAYEQYF. CDR3 sequence (DNA): TGTGCCAGCAGTCTCTCCTGGGGACCCGCCTACGAGCAGTACTTC.

The rearrangement joins TRBV14 to TRBJ2-7, with D possibly matching TRBD1 (5 bases). V lost 0 bases and J 1 base, leaving 13 bases between the germline ends. Germline-derived CDR1 and CDR2 are SGHDN and FVKESK. The CDR3 length is 16 residues. DNA of the CDR3: TGTGCCAGCAGCCAAGAGGGCTGGACATTTTCCTACGAGCAGTACTTC. This encodes CASSQEGWTFSYEQYF.

The chain couples TRBV7-2 to TRBJ2-7; tentatively, D is TRBD1 or TRBD2 (6 bases each). V was trimmed by 3 bases and J by 6 bases, leaving 15 bases between them. This CDR3 spans 14 amino acids. CDR1 is SGHTA and CDR2 is FQGNSA in the germline V gene. The CDR3 DNA reads as TGTGCCAGCAGCTTCAAGGGGGGCCCCTCCGAGCAGTACTTC. Translated, it gives CASSFKGGPSEQYF.

This clonotype was recorded a few times. The chain links TRBV2 to TRBJ2-1, with TRBD1 identical over 7 bases. The CDR3 is 12 residues long. Germline loops: CDR1 SNHLY, CDR2 FYNNEI. Losses at the gene ends were 6 bases for V and 9 bases for J; bases not matched to a gene: 5. The CDR3 DNA reads as TGTGCCAGCAGCCCGTACAGGGGTGAGCAGTTCTTC. Amino acids: CASSPYRGEQFF. Combining the CDR3 with reference TRBV2 and TRBJ2-1 gives the whole variable domain EPEVTQTPSHQVTQMGQEVILRCVPISNHLYFYWYRQILGQKVEFLVSFYNNEISEKSEIFDDQFSVERPDGSNFTLKIRSTKLEDSAMYFCASSPYRGEQFFGPGTRLTVL.